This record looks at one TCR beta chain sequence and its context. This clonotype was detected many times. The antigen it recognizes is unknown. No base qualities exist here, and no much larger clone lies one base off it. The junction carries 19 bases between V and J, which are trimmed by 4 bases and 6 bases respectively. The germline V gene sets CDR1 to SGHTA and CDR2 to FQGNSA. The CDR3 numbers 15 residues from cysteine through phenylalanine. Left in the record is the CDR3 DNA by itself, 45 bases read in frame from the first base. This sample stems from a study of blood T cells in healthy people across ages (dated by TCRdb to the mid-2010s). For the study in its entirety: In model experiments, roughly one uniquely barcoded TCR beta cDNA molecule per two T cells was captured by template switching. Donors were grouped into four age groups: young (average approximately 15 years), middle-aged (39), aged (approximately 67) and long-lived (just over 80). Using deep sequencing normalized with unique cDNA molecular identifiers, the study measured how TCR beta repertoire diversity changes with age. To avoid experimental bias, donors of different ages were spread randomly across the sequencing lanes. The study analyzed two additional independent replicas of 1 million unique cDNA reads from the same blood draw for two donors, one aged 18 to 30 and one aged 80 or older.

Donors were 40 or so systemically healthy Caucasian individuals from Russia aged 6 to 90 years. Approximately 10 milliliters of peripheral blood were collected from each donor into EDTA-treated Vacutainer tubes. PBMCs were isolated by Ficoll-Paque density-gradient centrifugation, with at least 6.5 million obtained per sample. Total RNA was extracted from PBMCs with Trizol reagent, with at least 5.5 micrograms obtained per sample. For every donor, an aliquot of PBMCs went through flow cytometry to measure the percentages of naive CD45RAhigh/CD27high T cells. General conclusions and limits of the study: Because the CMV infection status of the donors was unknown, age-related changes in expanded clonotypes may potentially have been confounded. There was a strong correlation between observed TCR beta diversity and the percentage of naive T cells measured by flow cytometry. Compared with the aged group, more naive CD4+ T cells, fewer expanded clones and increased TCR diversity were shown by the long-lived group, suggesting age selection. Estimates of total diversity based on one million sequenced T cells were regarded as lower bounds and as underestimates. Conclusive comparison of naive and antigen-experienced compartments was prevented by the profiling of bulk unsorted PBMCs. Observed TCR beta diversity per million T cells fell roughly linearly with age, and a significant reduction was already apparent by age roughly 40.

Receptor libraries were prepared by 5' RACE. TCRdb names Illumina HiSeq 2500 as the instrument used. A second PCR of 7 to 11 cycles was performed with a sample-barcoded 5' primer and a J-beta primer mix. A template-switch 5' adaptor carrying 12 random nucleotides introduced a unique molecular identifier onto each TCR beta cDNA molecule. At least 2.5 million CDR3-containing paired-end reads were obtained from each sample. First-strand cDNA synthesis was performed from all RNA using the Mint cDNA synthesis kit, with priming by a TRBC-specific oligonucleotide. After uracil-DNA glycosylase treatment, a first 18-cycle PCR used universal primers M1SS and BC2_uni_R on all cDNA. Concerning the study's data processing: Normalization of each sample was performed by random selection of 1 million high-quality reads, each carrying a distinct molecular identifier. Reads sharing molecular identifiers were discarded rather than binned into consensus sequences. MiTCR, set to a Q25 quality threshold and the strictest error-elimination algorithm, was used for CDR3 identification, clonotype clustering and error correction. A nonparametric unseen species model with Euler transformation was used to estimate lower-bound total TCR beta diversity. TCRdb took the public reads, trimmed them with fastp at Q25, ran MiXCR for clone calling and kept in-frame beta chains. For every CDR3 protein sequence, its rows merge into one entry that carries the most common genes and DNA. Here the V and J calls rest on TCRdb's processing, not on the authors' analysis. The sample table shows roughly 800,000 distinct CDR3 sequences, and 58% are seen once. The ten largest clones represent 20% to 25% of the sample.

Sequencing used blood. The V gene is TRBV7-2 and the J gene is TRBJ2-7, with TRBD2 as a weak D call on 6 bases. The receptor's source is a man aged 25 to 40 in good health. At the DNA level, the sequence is TGTGCCAGCAGCTCCCGGACCGGCGGGGTGCGCGAGCAGTACTTC. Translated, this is CASSSRTGGVREQYF.